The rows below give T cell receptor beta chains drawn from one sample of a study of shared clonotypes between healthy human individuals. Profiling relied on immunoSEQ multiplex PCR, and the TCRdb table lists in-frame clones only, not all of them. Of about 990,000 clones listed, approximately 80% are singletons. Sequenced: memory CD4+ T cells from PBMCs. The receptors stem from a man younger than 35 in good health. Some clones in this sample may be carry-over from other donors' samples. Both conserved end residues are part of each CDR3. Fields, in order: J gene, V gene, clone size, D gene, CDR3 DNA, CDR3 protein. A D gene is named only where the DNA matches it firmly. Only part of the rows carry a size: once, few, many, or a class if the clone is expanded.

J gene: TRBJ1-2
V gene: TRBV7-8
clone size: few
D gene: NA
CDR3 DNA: TGTGCCAGCAGCTTATTGGTAGCAAGAGACGATGGCTACACCTTC
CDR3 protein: CASSLLVARDDGYTF

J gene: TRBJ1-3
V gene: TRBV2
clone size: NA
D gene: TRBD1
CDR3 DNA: TGTGCCAGCAGTGGACAGGGGAAGGCTGGAAACACCATATATTTT
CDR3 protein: CASSGQGKAGNTIYF

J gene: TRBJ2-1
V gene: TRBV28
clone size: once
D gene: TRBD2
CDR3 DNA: TGTGCCAGCAGTTTACGAAGCGGGAAGCAGTTCTTC
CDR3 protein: CASSLRSGKQFF

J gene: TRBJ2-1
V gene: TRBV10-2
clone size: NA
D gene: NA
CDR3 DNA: TGCGCCAGCAGTGAGTCGACAGGTACCCAGGAGTTCTTC
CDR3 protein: CASSESTGTQEFF

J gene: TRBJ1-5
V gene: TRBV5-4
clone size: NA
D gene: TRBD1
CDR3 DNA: TGTGCCAGCAGCTTGGCAGGGGGAGGCCAGCCCCAGCATTTT
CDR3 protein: CASSLAGGGQPQHF

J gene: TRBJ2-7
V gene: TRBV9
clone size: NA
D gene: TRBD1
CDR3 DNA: TGTGCCAGCAGCTTGACAGGGGATGCCTACGAGCAGTACTTC
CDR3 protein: CASSLTGDAYEQYF

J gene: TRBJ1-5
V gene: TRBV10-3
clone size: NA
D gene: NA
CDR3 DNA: TGTGCCATCAGTGTCAACAGGGATAGCAATCAGCCCCAGCATTTT
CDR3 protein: CAISVNRDSNQPQHF

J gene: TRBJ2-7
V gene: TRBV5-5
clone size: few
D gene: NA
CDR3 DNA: TGTGCCAGCAGCTTGTATCTGGTAGTGAGGGACGAGCAGTACTTC
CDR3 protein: CASSLYLVVRDEQYF

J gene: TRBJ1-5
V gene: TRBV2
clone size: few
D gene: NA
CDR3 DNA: TGTGCCAGCAGTTCACAGGGTCGAGATCAGCCCCAGCATTTT
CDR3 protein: CASSSQGRDQPQHF

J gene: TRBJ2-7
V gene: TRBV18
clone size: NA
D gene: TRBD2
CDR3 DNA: TGTGCCAGCTCACCTGGACTAGCGGGAGTATACGAGCAGTACTTC
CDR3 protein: CASSPGLAGVYEQYF

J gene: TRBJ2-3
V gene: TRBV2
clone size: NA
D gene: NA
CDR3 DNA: TGTGCCAGCCAAGAAACAGATACGCAGTATTTT
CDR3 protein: CASQETDTQYF

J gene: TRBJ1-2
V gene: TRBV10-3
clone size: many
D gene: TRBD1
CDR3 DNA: TGTGCCATCAGTCTCGACAGGGACTATGGCTACACCTTC
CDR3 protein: CAISLDRDYGYTF